A selection of T cell receptor beta chains follows, all from one sample in a study of blood T cells in healthy people across ages. TCRdb reprocessed the 5' RACE reads via MiXCR and lists one record per CDR3 protein. The sample gives about 1.5 million distinct CDR3 sequences, approximately 40% of which show up once; 7% to 9% is in the top ten. The sample comprised blood. The receptors come from a woman between 18 and 29 years old in good health. The CDR3 runs from the conserved cysteine through the conserved F or W. The D gene is left open where the match is weak. The listing skips clone size in some rows; elsewhere it reads once, few, many or a size class.

TRBV7-2,NA,TRBD1,TRBJ2-4,CASSFRDRVYF,TGTGCCAGCAGCTTCCGGGACAGGGTGTACTTC
TRBV9,few,TRBD2,TRBJ2-5,CASSDGSGGETQYF,TGTGCCAGCAGCGATGGAAGCGGGGGGGAGACCCAGTACTTC
TRBV28,few,NA,TRBJ1-5,CASSLNDRAGNQPQHF,TGTGCCAGCAGCTTAAACGACCGGGCGGGCAATCAGCCCCAGCATTTT
TRBV9,few,TRBD1,TRBJ1-6,CASSVRAAGGNSPLHF,TGTGCCAGCAGCGTTCGCGCCGCAGGGGGAAATTCACCCCTCCACTTT
TRBV18,NA,NA,TRBJ2-3,CASSPPQGYISSTDTQYF,TGTGCCAGCTCACCACCCCAGGGGTACATTTCTAGCACAGATACGCAGTATTTT
TRBV27,NA,NA,TRBJ1-1,CASSRLGGTEAFF,TGTGCCAGCAGTCGCTTAGGGGGAACTGAAGCTTTCTTT
TRBV6-5,few,NA,TRBJ1-1,CASSYNGEAFF,TGTGCCAGCAGTTACAACGGTGAAGCTTTCTTT
TRBV11-2,NA,NA,TRBJ2-7,CASSLEGIGGSYEQYF,TGTGCCAGCAGCTTAGAGGGTATAGGGGGGTCGTACGAGCAGTACTTC
TRBV4-2,NA,NA,TRBJ1-5,CASSQDVGNQPQHF,TGTGCCAGCAGCCAAGATGTCGGCAATCAGCCCCAGCATTTT
TRBV29-1,once,NA,TRBJ2-4,CSVVASIQYF,TGCAGCGTTGTAGCCAGCATTCAGTACTTC
TRBV12-3/TRBV12-4,NA,NA,TRBJ1-5,CASSAYQANQPQHF,TGTGCCAGCAGCGCTTACCAAGCCAATCAGCCCCAGCATTTT
TRBV7-9,few,TRBD1,TRBJ2-3,CASRGQGANTQYF,TGTGCCAGCAGAGGACAGGGCGCAAATACGCAGTATTTT
TRBV7-2,few,NA,TRBJ2-7,CASSLLVPPYEQYF,TGTGCCAGCAGCTTGCTGGTCCCACCCTACGAGCAGTACTTC
TRBV25-1,NA,TRBD1,TRBJ2-1,CASSEYKGQGYVGEQFF,TGTGCCAGCAGTGAATATAAGGGACAGGGTTATGTGGGTGAGCAGTTCTTC
TRBV7-3,NA,TRBD2,TRBJ2-3,CASSLKAGVGTDTQYF,TGTGCCAGCAGCTTAAAAGCGGGGGTCGGCACAGATACGCAGTATTTT
TRBV6-5,few,TRBD2,TRBJ2-7,CASSYDQAGGLNYEQYF,TGTGCCAGCAGTTACGACCAAGCGGGGGGCTTAAACTACGAGCAGTACTTC
TRBV6-6,NA,TRBD2,TRBJ2-3,CASRRSSGGVDTQYF,TGTGCCAGCAGACGATCCAGCGGGGGGGTAGATACGCAGTATTTT
TRBV2,few,TRBD1,TRBJ2-5,CASSDRTGTETQYF,TGTGCCAGCAGCGATAGGACAGGGACGGAGACCCAGTACTTC
TRBV20-1,NA,NA,TRBJ1-5,CSARLGGMGNKPQHF,TGCAGTGCTAGATTGGGGGGAATGGGCAATAAGCCCCAGCATTTT
TRBV9,NA,NA,TRBJ1-4,CASSVAGTNEKLFF,TGTGCCAGCAGCGTAGCCGGGACTAATGAAAAACTGTTTTTT
TRBV6-8,NA,NA,TRBJ2-5,CANLSNRDILRGPFGEQYF,TGTGCCAACTTATCGAACCGGGACATCCTGAGGGGACCCTTTGGTGAGCAGTACTTC
TRBV30,NA,NA,TRBJ1-4,CAWRNGPTEKLFF,TGTGCCTGGCGAAATGGGCCTACCGAAAAACTGTTTTTT
TRBV12-3/TRBV12-4,few,TRBD1,TRBJ2-5,CASSFDRGKETQYF,TGTGCCAGCAGTTTTGACAGGGGGAAGGAGACCCAGTACTTC
TRBV6-6,NA,TRBD2,TRBJ2-3,CASSHPGPTGRLDTQYF,TGTGCCAGCAGTCACCCGGGACCTACCGGGAGGTTAGATACGCAGTATTTT
TRBV7-2,NA,NA,TRBJ2-5,CASSFTSQETQYF,TGTGCCAGCAGCTTCACTAGCCAAGAGACCCAGTACTTC
TRBV6-6,few,NA,TRBJ2-5,CASSAFEGEGETQYF,TGTGCCAGCAGTGCCTTCGAGGGGGAAGGGGAGACCCAGTACTTC
TRBV12-3/TRBV12-4,few,NA,TRBJ1-1,CASSGQRVGAFF,TGTGCCAGCAGTGGACAGCGGGTGGGGGCTTTCTTT
TRBV10-1,NA,TRBD1,TRBJ2-2,CASRIQGGTGELFF,TGCGCCAGCAGGATACAGGGGGGCACCGGGGAGCTGTTTTTT
TRBV4-1,NA,NA,TRBJ1-5,CASSREGVPGGNQPQHF,TGCGCCAGCAGCCGAGAGGGTGTCCCCGGCGGCAATCAGCCCCAGCATTTT
TRBV11-2,few,NA,TRBJ1-2,CASSRTTIYGYTF,TGTGCCAGCAGCCGGACAACAATCTATGGCTACACCTTC
TRBV20-1,once,NA,TRBJ1-4,CSASARIGVYEKLFF,TGCAGTGCTAGCGCGAGGATAGGGGTTTATGAAAAACTGTTTTTT
TRBV12-3/TRBV12-4,many,NA,TRBJ2-6,CASSRTSGANVLTF,TGTGCCAGCAGCCGCACCTCTGGGGCCAACGTCCTGACTTTC
TRBV20-1,few,NA,TRBJ2-3,CSASVAGLTDTQYF,TGCAGTGCTAGCGTTGCGGGTCTCACAGATACGCAGTATTTT
TRBV7-8,NA,NA,TRBJ1-1,CASSLVLTMNTEAFF,TGTGCCAGCAGCTTAGTTCTTACGATGAACACTGAAGCTTTCTTT
TRBV14,NA,NA,TRBJ2-3,CASQSGFPTDTQYF,TGTGCCAGCCAATCGGGGTTCCCCACAGATACGCAGTATTTT
TRBV7-2,many,TRBD1,TRBJ2-1,CASSPSGAGGNEQFF,TGTGCCAGCAGCCCCTCTGGTGCAGGGGGCAATGAGCAGTTCTTC
TRBV6-5,few,TRBD1,TRBJ1-1,CASRRRDRGTEAFF,TGTGCCAGCAGACGCCGGGACAGGGGGACTGAAGCTTTCTTT
TRBV7-2,NA,TRBD1,TRBJ1-4,CASNPTGTETRLFF,TGTGCCAGCAACCCCACCGGGACAGAGACTAGACTGTTTTTT
TRBV11-2,once,NA,TRBJ2-7,CASSRGGSSSYEQYF,TGTGCCAGCAGCCGGGGCGGGTCCAGCTCCTACGAGCAGTACTTC
TRBV11-2,few,NA,TRBJ1-1,CASSLDLIGWETEAFF,TGTGCCAGCAGCTTAGATCTAATCGGGTGGGAGACTGAAGCTTTCTTT
TRBV12-3/TRBV12-4,NA,TRBD2,TRBJ2-3,CASSMTSGGDTQYF,TGTGCCAGCAGTATGACTAGCGGGGGAGATACGCAGTATTTT
TRBV29-1,NA,NA,TRBJ2-7,CSVDGGRQGNEQYF,TGCAGCGTTGATGGCGGGAGACAGGGCAATGAGCAGTACTTC
TRBV18,NA,NA,TRBJ1-4,CASSPPSYALNEKLFF,TGTGCCAGCTCACCACCCTCCTACGCCCTTAATGAAAAACTGTTTTTT
TRBV6-2/TRBV6-3,few,TRBD2,TRBJ2-1,CVPGGGNYNEQFF,TGTGTTCCGGGGGGTGGGAACTACAATGAGCAGTTCTTC
TRBV5-1,NA,NA,TRBJ2-1,CASSLVPGHPEQFF,TGCGCCAGCAGCTTGGTGCCTGGCCACCCTGAGCAGTTCTTC
TRBV4-1,NA,NA,TRBJ2-2,CASSQAQTTTGELFF,TGCGCCAGCAGCCAAGCGCAAACGACCACCGGGGAGCTGTTTTTT
TRBV7-2,NA,NA,TRBJ1-5,CASSFQEGGNQPQHF,TGTGCCAGCAGCTTTCAGGAGGGGGGGAATCAGCCCCAGCATTTT
TRBV4-1,few,TRBD1,TRBJ1-1,CASSPFGGTGRTEAFF,TGCGCCAGCAGCCCATTCGGCGGGACAGGGAGGACTGAAGCTTTCTTT
TRBV6-5,NA,NA,TRBJ2-5,CASSPGRWETQYF,TGTGCCAGCAGCCCTGGACGGTGGGAGACCCAGTACTTC
TRBV29-1,few,NA,TRBJ2-7,CSARRGLTYEQYF,TGCAGCGCCCGCCGGGGTCTTACCTACGAGCAGTACTTC
TRBV7-2,few,NA,TRBJ1-6,CASSLEIQGISSPLHF,TGTGCCAGCAGCTTAGAGATTCAGGGAATCAGTTCACCCCTCCACTTT
TRBV6-5,NA,TRBD1,TRBJ1-2,CASSYYGTDGYTF,TGTGCCAGCAGTTACTATGGGACAGATGGCTACACCTTC
TRBV12-3/TRBV12-4,NA,TRBD1,TRBJ2-7,CASSGDRWTSYEQYF,TGTGCCAGCAGCGGGGACAGGTGGACCTCCTACGAGCAGTACTTC
TRBV6-2/TRBV6-3,NA,NA,TRBJ2-1,CASSYSAGSYNEQFF,TGTGCCAGCAGTTATAGTGCGGGGTCCTACAATGAGCAGTTCTTC